Included here is one TCR beta chain sequence, with context. Authors' methods: Estimates of nucleated cell counts were drawn from the amplification of reference gene primers. Profiling relied on immunoSEQ multiplex PCR, and the TCRdb table lists in-frame clones only, not all of them. V and J calls and clone size follow that table, whereas D and trimming were derived from the DNA. The repertoire holds some 290,000 clones, with over 80% as singletons. The data were obtained in a study of blood T cell repertoires in COVID-19. Across the study: Samples taken during acute and convalescent COVID-19 were collected in the United States, Italy and Spain. In each case, the material was cDNA or gDNA derived from T cells, B-cell-depleted T cells, or PBMCs.

The source is a man aged 55 to 70 who had recovered from COVID-19. Sample: peripheral blood.

The CDR3 DNA reads TGTGCCAGCAGCTACAGGACTAGCGGGCAAGATACGCAGTATTTT. It translates to CASSYRTSGQDTQYF. This chain links TRBV13 with TRBJ2-3; 11 bases line up with TRBD2. V lost 4 bases and J lost 5; bases outside the gene matches: 5. This CDR3 is 15 amino acids long. CDR1 is PRHDT, CDR2 FYEKMQ, per germline (reference sequence). Variable domain in full (rest from reference TRBV13 and TRBJ2-3): AAGVIQSPRHLIKEKRETATLKCYPIPRHDTVYWYQQGPGQDPQFLISFYEKMQSDKGSIPDRFSAQQFSDYHSELNMSSLELGDSALYFCASSYRTSGQDTQYFGPGTRLTVL.